Here is one TCR beta chain with its context. The antigen remains undetermined. The data belong to a study of cytomegalovirus exposure and HLA in healthy donors. General study results and limits: V- and J-gene trimming of TCR beta was linked (in a later analysis) to a missense DCLRE1C variant.

The CDR3 loop spans 14 amino acids. CDR1 and CDR2 (germline): SGHTA, FQGTGA. Trimming removed 4 bases from V and 3 bases from J, with 9 bases in between. It was with 60 Vbeta and 13 Jbeta primers that the PCR ran. Some clones are missing from TCRdb's copy, which holds only in-frame ones; the method was immunoSEQ multiplex PCR. The sample has around 170,000 clones; just over 75% are singletons. Sequencing was done on a sample of PBMCs. The sequence came from a man aged 18 to 29 in good health and CMV-seronegative. The rearrangement uses TRBV7-3 and TRBJ2-2; unclear D gene. CDR3 sequence reads: CASSSNRDTGELFF. In DNA, the CDR3 is TGTGCCAGCAGCTCAAATAGAGACACCGGGGAGCTGTTTTTT.